This T cell receptor (beta chain) was captured in a study of Graves' ophthalmopathy and Graves' hyperthyroidism. Excluded were patients with other autoimmune diseases, uncontrolled infections, pregnancy or lactation. As the template, RNA transcripts were used to amplify TCR beta CDR3 regions. A first-round RT-PCR used HTBI primers, followed by a second-round multiplex PCR. TCRdb re-called the multiplex PCR reads with MiXCR, one entry per CDR3 protein. Altogether some 210,000 distinct CDR3 sequences are present, around 28% being singletons, with the ten largest covering approximately 8.6%. Trimming left V 0 bases short and J 5 bases short, with 4 bases between. There are 12 residues in the CDR3. Per germline, CDR1 LNHNV and CDR2 YYDKDF (reference sequence).

Material: peripheral blood. The sequence came from a man aged 45-65 years with Graves' ophthalmopathy. This chain uses TRBV15 with TRBJ1-2; no reliable D call. The CDR3 loop reads CATSREVYGYTF. In DNA, the CDR3 is TGTGCCACCAGCAGAGAAGTTTATGGCTACACCTTC. Looking up the rest from reference TRBV15 and TRBJ1-2 gives the full variable domain: DAMVIQNPRYQVTQFGKPVTLSCSQTLNHNVMYWYQQKSSQAPKLLFHYYDKDFNNEADTPDNFQSRRPNTSFCFLDIRSPGLGDTAMYLCATSREVYGYTFGSGTRLTVV.